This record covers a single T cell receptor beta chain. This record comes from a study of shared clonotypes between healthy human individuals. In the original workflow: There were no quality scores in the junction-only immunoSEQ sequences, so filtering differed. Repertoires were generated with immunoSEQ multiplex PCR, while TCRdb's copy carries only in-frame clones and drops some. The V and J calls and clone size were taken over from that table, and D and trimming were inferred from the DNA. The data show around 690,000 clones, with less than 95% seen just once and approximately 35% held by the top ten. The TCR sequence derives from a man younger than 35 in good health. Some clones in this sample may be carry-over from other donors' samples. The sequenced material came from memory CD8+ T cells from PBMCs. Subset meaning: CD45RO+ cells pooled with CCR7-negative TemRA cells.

This chain's CDR3 is CASSEGTGANVLTF. CDR3 sequence (DNA): TGTGCCAGCAGTGAGGGAACCGGGGCCAACGTCCTGACTTTC. V gene TRBV28 combines with J gene TRBJ2-6; D is possibly TRBD2 (5 bases). The CDR3 covers 14 residues. V was shortened by 5 bases and J by 4 bases, with 9 bases between the two germline ends. Germline lookup yields CDR1 MDHEN and CDR2 SYDVKM.